Below, one T cell receptor beta chain is given with its context. What it binds is not known. Unmatched junction bases numbered 7, after V lost 5 bases and J lost 5 bases. Germline loops: CDR1 SGHVS, CDR2 FQNEAQ. The CDR3 has 15 amino acids. These data come from a study of T cell responses to AZD1222 COVID-19 vaccine. Study details: Second-dose recipients at about 4 or about 12 weeks were treated as one pooled group.

TCRdb keeps only in-frame clones here, not all; method: immunoSEQ multiplex PCR. The table has about 130,000 clones, 75% to 90% seen once; the top ten hold 4.1%. Study-wide findings and caveats: Only a handful of AZD1222 recipients tested seropositive at baseline. Scientists sampled the repertoires only once the peak T cell response had passed.

Source: peripheral blood, taken on day 0 of AZD1222 vaccination. V and J are TRBV7-8 and TRBJ2-2, with 8 bases matching TRBD1. This TCR was recovered from an adult in good health. The CDR3 sequence: CASSRSGGRTGELFF. CDR3 DNA: TGTGCCAGCAGCAGGTCAGGGGGCCGAACCGGGGAGCTGTTTTTT.